This T cell receptor beta chain comes out of a study of shared clonotypes between healthy human individuals. The V and J ends lost 2 bases and 5 bases respectively, with 4 bases between them. The CDR3 spans 12 residues. Per germline, CDR1 LNHDA and CDR2 SQIVND (reference sequence). Study outcomes and limitations: Generally, naive subsets (rather than memory subsets) showed larger estimated richness.

CD8 memory merged CD45RO+ cells and CCR7-negative CD45RA+ TemRA cells into one population. In this sample, this clone turned up a few times. Its antigen is unknown. Evenly divided among several immunoSEQ plates was the genomic DNA of each subset. Sequenced by immunoSEQ multiplex PCR; TCRdb stores in-frame clones only, minus some. The sample lists under 350,000 clones; around 90% were seen once. The rearrangement uses TRBV19 and TRBJ2-1, with no clear D. The TCR originated in a man younger than 30 in good health. Sequenced input: memory CD8+ T cells sorted from blood. Subset in this sample: CD45RO+ cells pooled with CCR7-negative TemRA cells. This chain's CDR3 is CASSIIHNEQFF. CDR3 in DNA: TGTGCCAGTAGTATAATCCACAATGAGCAGTTCTTC.